Each of the 26 T cell receptor beta chains below was sequenced from the same sample in a study of beta chain features in type 1 diabetes. Study findings and constraints: Within each of all four CD4+ subsets, Type 1 diabetes patients had TCRB CDR3s that were moderately but significantly shorter.

Their antigens remain unidentified. All of the isolated RNA was reverse transcribed, so expressed TCRB transcripts were sequenced. This table comes from immunoSEQ multiplex PCR, and its TCRdb copy is limited to in-frame clones, with some not included. The repertoire includes about 150,000 clones, approximately 7.8% of them detected once, and roughly 0.97% sits in the top ten. Specimen: central memory CD4+ T cells from blood. The receptors come from a woman aged 40 to 49 with type 1 diabetes.

This clone was detected once. The rearrangement uses TRBV27 and TRBJ2-7; possibly TRBD2 for D (6 bases). This CDR3 spans 13 amino acids. Germline V gene data show CDR1 as MNHEY and CDR2 as SMNVEV (reference sequence). The V end lost 6 bases, the J end lost 0 bases, and 9 bases lay between the germline ends. The CDR3 spells CASSEDYSYEQYF. The CDR3 region has the DNA TGTGCCAGCAGCGAGGACTACTCCTACGAGCAGTACTTC.

This clone came up a few times. The chain links TRBV5-4 to TRBJ1-2; no reliable D call. This CDR3 has 15 amino acids. The ends were cut back, 5 bases at V and 4 bases at J, with 18 bases in the middle. CDR1 is SGHNT and CDR2 is YYREEE in the germline V gene (reference sequence). DNA of the CDR3: TGTGCCAGCAGGTTTTCACAGCCTGGTCTCTATGGCTACACCTTC. Its translation is CASRFSQPGLYGYTF.

This clone was observed many times. This chain joins TRBV28 and TRBJ2-7; D is ambiguous. The CDR3 contains 12 residues. The germline V gene has CDR1 MDHEN and CDR2 SYDVKM. V lost 4 bases to trimming and J lost 7 bases, with 11 bases between them. The CDR3 DNA is TGTGCCAGCAGTTCCTTGGTGAGGGAGCAGTACTTC. Translated: CASSSLVREQYF.

The table lists this clone with many counts. The V call is TRBV5-4, the J call TRBJ2-5, with TRBD2 as a possible D gene (5 bases). The CDR3 runs to 13 residues. Looked up from germline, CDR1 is SGHNT and CDR2 is YYREEE (reference sequence). Trimming pared 2 bases from V and 4 bases from J, leaving 9 bases between. Here the CDR3 DNA reads TGTGCCAGCAGCTTTAGCGTTACAGAGACCCAGTACTTC. Translation gives CASSFSVTETQYF.

The chain is built from TRBV11-2 and TRBJ2-7; a weak D match, TRBD1 (5 bases). CDR3 length equals 13 residues. The germline gives CDR1 SGHAT, CDR2 FQNNGV. Deletions cut 1 base from V and 3 bases from J, with 7 bases between. The CDR3 region has the DNA TGTGCCAGCAGCTTAGGACAGTACTACGAGCAGTACTTC. It codes for CASSLGQYYEQYF.

This clone has just a few counts. This chain connects TRBV19 to TRBJ2-5, with TRBD2 identical over 14 bases. Per the germline V gene, CDR1 is LNHDA and CDR2 is SQIVND (reference sequence). CDR3 length: 15 amino acids. With V trimmed by 7 bases and J by 4 bases, 5 bases remained unmatched. CDR3 loop: CASMKTSGRGETQYF. CDR3 nucleotide sequence: TGTGCCAGTATGAAGACTAGCGGGAGGGGAGAGACCCAGTACTTC.

Only a few counts were recorded for this clone. The rearrangement joins TRBV4-3 to TRBJ2-1; tentatively, D is TRBD1 (5 bases). V was trimmed by 1 base and J by 4 bases, leaving 11 bases between them. CDR1 is LGHNA and CDR2 is YSLEER in the germline V gene. CDR3 length equals 15 residues. CDR3 sequence (DNA): TGCGCCAGCAGCCAAGGGATACAGGCGTACAATGAGCAGTTCTTC. The encoded protein is CASSQGIQAYNEQFF.

This chain connects TRBV30 to TRBJ2-6; D is ambiguous. CDR1 and CDR2 (germline): GTSNPN, SVGIG (reference sequence). There are 16 residues in the CDR3. Trimming took 0 bases from V and 2 from J, leaving 11 bases between them. The CDR3 bases are TGTGCCTGGAGTGTCCCTCGGGTTACTGGGGCCAACGTCCTGACTTTC. This codes for CAWSVPRVTGANVLTF.

This clone was detected only a few times. J is TRBJ2-1 and V is TRBV5-1; 9 bases agree with TRBD2. Losses at the gene ends were 0 bases for V and 9 bases for J; bases not matched to a gene: 7. The CDR3 runs 15 residues. CDR1 and CDR2 (germline): SGHRS, YFSETQ. The CDR3 sequence: CASSLGSGSAREQFF. The DNA of the CDR3 is TGCGCCAGCAGCTTGGGTAGCGGGAGCGCGCGTGAGCAGTTCTTC.

The V and J genes are TRBV4-2 and TRBJ2-3; 8 nucleotides match TRBD1. The CDR3 length is 18 residues. The germline V gene encodes CDR1 LGHNA and CDR2 YNFKEQ. After removal of 0 bases from V and 4 bases from J, the junction contained 12 bases not matched to a gene. CDR3 residues: CASSQDHRATGEPDTQYF. CDR3 coding DNA: TGTGCCAGCAGCCAAGATCACAGAGCGACAGGGGAACCAGATACGCAGTATTTT.

The genes are TRBV6-5 and TRBJ1-2, with 8 bases fitting TRBD1. Germline CDR1 MNHEY, CDR2 SVGAGI. This CDR3 has 12 amino acids. Germline trimming cut 6 bases from V and 8 bases from J; bases unmatched to any gene: 5. The CDR3 coding sequence is TGTGCCAGCAGGACAGGGGAGCGAGGCTACACCTTC. This translates into CASRTGERGYTF.

CDR3 residues: CASSLNSQETQYF. DNA of the CDR3: TGTGCCAGCAGCTTAAACAGCCAAGAGACCCAGTACTTC. The V and J genes are TRBV7-2 and TRBJ2-5; no firm D call. The CDR3 has 13 residues. From germline, CDR1 is SGHTA and CDR2 FQGNSA. V was trimmed by 2 bases and J by 1 base, leaving 5 bases between them.

V is TRBV5-1 and J is TRBJ2-1; 10 nucleotides align to TRBD2. Germline-derived CDR1 and CDR2 are SGHRS and YFSETQ. V lost 4 bases, J lost 9 bases, and 7 bases stayed unmatched. This CDR3 contains 14 residues. CDR3 sequence (DNA): TGCGCCAGCAGCCCGCCCACTAGCGGGGTTGAGCAGTTCTTC. Translating gives CASSPPTSGVEQFF.

In this sample, this clone turned up a few times. This rearrangement joins TRBV7-9 to TRBJ1-5, with D perhaps matching TRBD1 (5 bases). Trimming took off 1 base at V and 3 bases at J, with 13 bases between the two ends. Germline CDR1 is SEHNR and CDR2 is FQNEAQ (reference sequence). This CDR3 spans 16 amino acids. CDR3 in DNA: TGTGCCAGCAGCTTAGTATACGACAGAGCCAATCAGCCCCAGCATTTT. Protein product: CASSLVYDRANQPQHF.

This clone has just a few counts. The chain uses TRBV2 and TRBJ2-7, with 7 bases matching TRBD2. CDR3 length: 14 residues. V lost 4 bases to trimming and J lost 3 bases; unmatched junction nucleotides: 6. Germline V gene lookup returns CDR1 SNHLY and CDR2 FYNNEI. The CDR3 region is CASSVGLAVYEQYF. CDR3 in DNA: TGTGCCAGCAGTGTTGGGCTAGCGGTCTACGAGCAGTACTTC.

The V and J genes are TRBV28 and TRBJ2-5; D unclear. The CDR3 spans 12 residues. Germline V lookup: CDR1 MDHEN, CDR2 SYDVKM. V was trimmed by 3 bases and J by 5 bases, leaving 7 bases between them. The CDR3 here is CASSLPEETQYF. For the CDR3, the DNA is TGTGCCAGCAGTTTGCCGGAGGAGACCCAGTACTTC. The whole variable domain, filled in from reference TRBV28 and TRBJ2-5, reads DVKVTQSSRYLVKRTGEKVFLECVQDMDHENMFWYRQDPGLGLRLIYFSYDVKMKEKGDIPEGYSVSREKKERFSLILESASTNQTSMYLCASSLPEETQYFGPGTRLLVL.

Turning to this clone: Other DNA variants within this sample encode the same CDR3. The chain recombines TRBV2 with TRBJ2-4; D is possibly TRBD2 (6 bases). Germline loops: CDR1 SNHLY, CDR2 FYNNEI. The CDR3 spans 16 residues. Trimming removed 4 bases from V and 0 bases from J, with 13 bases in between. The CDR3 DNA is TGTGCCAGCAGTGGGTCTCGGGGGTTAGCCAAAAACATTCAGTACTTC. Translated: CASSGSRGLAKNIQYF.

The rearrangement joins TRBV6-6 to TRBJ2-5, with D possibly TRBD2 on 7 matching bases. CDR3 length: 15 residues. The V gene's germline CDR1 is MNHNY and CDR2 SVGAGI (reference sequence). Trimming took 6 bases from V and 6 from J, leaving 20 bases between them. The chain's CDR3 is CASSPRGAREKTQYF. CDR3 nucleotides: TGTGCCAGCAGCCCTCGGGGGGCGCGGGAAAAGACCCAGTACTTC.

This chain links TRBV7-9 with TRBJ1-3; D is undetermined. This CDR3 comprises 13 residues. Germline CDR1 reads SEHNR; CDR2 reads FQNEAQ (reference sequence). V gave up 6 bases and J gave up 2 bases, with 8 bases separating them. This chain's CDR3 is CASSFYPGNTIYF. Here the CDR3 DNA reads TGTGCCAGCAGTTTCTACCCTGGAAACACCATATATTTT.

This clone was counted ten times or more. The chain joins TRBV4-3 to TRBJ2-2; 8 bases fit TRBD2. The V gene's germline CDR1 is LGHNA and CDR2 YSLEER. The trim removed 4 bases at V and 4 bases at J, leaving 11 bases unmatched. The CDR3 extends over 17 amino acids. CDR3 region: CASSLQGAGAITGELFF. CDR3 bases: TGCGCCAGCAGCCTGCAGGGAGCGGGGGCCATCACCGGGGAGCTGTTTTTT.

The rearrangement links TRBV19 to TRBJ2-7; no firm D call. The V gene lost 1 base and the J gene lost 3 bases, with 4 bases spanning the gap. Germline loops: CDR1 LNHDA, CDR2 SQIVND (reference sequence). The CDR3 covers 12 residues. CDR3 in DNA: TGTGCCAGTAGTATAGGCGGCTACGAGCAGTACTTC. Its translation: CASSIGGYEQYF.

This clone appeared a few times. The chain recombines TRBV5-1 with TRBJ2-7, with TRBD1 matching 8 bases. The CDR3 has 14 residues. The germline V gene has CDR1 SGHRS and CDR2 YFSETQ. V trimming: 4 bases; J trimming: 4 bases; junction bases outside the gene matches: 7. The CDR3 DNA reads TGCGCCAGCAGCCGCGGGACAGGAAGGTACGAGCAGTACTTC. The encoded protein is CASSRGTGRYEQYF.

This clone was found many times. V gene TRBV5-4 combines with J gene TRBJ2-1, with D possibly matching TRBD2 (6 bases). Germline V CDR1 and CDR2: SGHNT, YYREEE (reference sequence). The CDR3 runs to 13 residues. Trimming left V 0 bases short and J 6 bases short, with 7 bases between. CDR3 DNA: TGTGCCAGCAGCTTGGCCGGGAGCAATGAGCAGTTCTTC. It codes for CASSLAGSNEQFF.

The chain combines TRBV7-6 with TRBJ1-1; TRBD1 aligns across 9 bases. V dropped 2 bases and J dropped 3; count of bases not matched to a gene: 4. Per the germline V gene, CDR1 is SGHVS and CDR2 is FNYEAQ. This CDR3 comprises 15 residues. The CDR3 loop reads CASSLWGQGDTEAFF. The CDR3 nucleotides are TGTGCCAGCAGCTTATGGGGACAGGGTGACACTGAAGCTTTCTTT.

This clone was counted ten times or more. The chain is built from TRBV4-3 and TRBJ2-1; TRBD2 agrees at 12 bases. CDR3 size: 15 residues. Trimming at V came to 2 bases and at J to 8 bases, leaving 4 bases not matched to a gene. The V gene's germline CDR1 is LGHNA and CDR2 YSLEER. Here the CDR3 reads CASSQSLAGGYEQFF. CDR3 nucleotide sequence: TGCGCCAGCAGCCAATCGCTAGCGGGAGGGTATGAGCAGTTCTTC.

This clone was picked up a small number of times. The V gene is TRBV20-1, the J gene TRBJ2-3, with D possibly matching TRBD2 (5 bases). The length of the CDR3 is 11 residues. Trimming stripped 3 bases from V and 11 bases from J, with 12 bases between. Germline CDR1 and CDR2: DFQATT and SNEGSKA (reference sequence). The CDR3 loop reads CSARSGRLQYF. In nucleotides, the CDR3 is TGCAGTGCTAGGAGCGGCAGATTGCAGTATTTT.